The rows below give T cell receptor beta chains drawn from one sample of a study of T-cell reconstitution after alpha-beta-depleted transplantation in children. TCRdb used MiXCR to reprocess the PCR reads, holding one entry per CDR3 protein. Here the sample spans fewer than 750,000 distinct CDR3 sequences, roughly a quarter being singletons. The sample here was PBMCs, taken before TCRalphabeta/CD19-depleted stem cell transplant. The source is a boy less than two years old with Wiskott-Aldrich syndrome, due to receive a stem cell transplant. CDR3s include the opening cysteine and the closing phenylalanine or tryptophan. The D gene is left open where the match is weak. Size is omitted from some rows. Given values are once, few, many or a class for expanded clones.

clone_size	d_call	v_call	j_call	cdr3_aa	cdr3_nt
few	NA	TRBV29-1	TRBJ1-4	CSVGPLNEKLFF	TGCAGCGTTGGACCGCTAAATGAAAAACTGTTTTTT
NA	TRBD2	TRBV11-2	TRBJ2-7	CASSRSGGIKSYEQYF	TGTGCCAGCAGCCGGTCGGGGGGGATCAAATCCTACGAGCAGTACTTC
few	TRBD2	TRBV5-1	TRBJ2-2	CASTPRLAGGATGELFF	TGCGCCAGCACCCCTCGACTAGCGGGAGGGGCCACCGGGGAGCTGTTTTTT
NA	NA	TRBV20-1	TRBJ2-1	CSAPLWRTYNEQFF	TGCAGTGCCCCCCTCTGGAGGACCTACAATGAGCAGTTCTTC
NA	NA	TRBV4-2	TRBJ1-3	CASSHPTGGSSGNTIYF	TGTGCCAGCAGCCACCCCACTGGGGGGAGCTCTGGAAACACCATATATTTT
NA	TRBD2	TRBV10-3	TRBJ2-1	CATTGTSGRGEQFF	TGTGCCACGACCGGGACTAGCGGGAGGGGTGAGCAGTTCTTC
NA	NA	TRBV5-1	TRBJ1-1	CASSFTGMNTEAFF	TGCGCCAGCAGCTTTACGGGGATGAACACTGAAGCTTTCTTT
few	NA	TRBV12-3/TRBV12-4	TRBJ2-6	CASKAGSSGANVLTF	TGTGCCAGCAAGGCGGGATCTTCTGGGGCCAACGTCCTGACTTTC
NA	TRBD1	TRBV5-1	TRBJ2-7	CASSRTEGASTLRSYEQYF	TGCGCCAGCAGCCGGACCGAGGGGGCTTCAACCCTTCGCTCCTACGAGCAGTACTTC
few	NA	TRBV10-3	TRBJ1-2	CAIRRGEYGYTF	TGTGCCATCAGGAGGGGGGAGTATGGCTACACCTTC
NA	TRBD2	TRBV10-3	TRBJ2-2	CAISAKREATGELFF	TGTGCCATCAGTGCGAAGCGGGAGGCGACCGGGGAGCTGTTTTTT
few	TRBD1	TRBV25-1	TRBJ2-6	CASSHGQGSGANVLTF	TGTGCCAGCAGCCACGGACAGGGTTCAGGGGCCAACGTCCTGACTTTC
NA	NA	TRBV7-2	TRBJ1-5	CASSPLGLSNQPQHF	TGTGCCAGCAGCCCCCTCGGACTTAGCAATCAGCCCCAGCATTTT
few	TRBD1	TRBV27	TRBJ2-5	CASSARQGETQYF	TGTGCCAGCAGTGCCCGACAGGGTGAGACCCAGTACTTC
NA	TRBD1	TRBV5-1	TRBJ2-3	CASSFSTGGADTQYF	TGCGCCAGCAGCTTCTCCACAGGGGGCGCCGATACGCAGTATTTT